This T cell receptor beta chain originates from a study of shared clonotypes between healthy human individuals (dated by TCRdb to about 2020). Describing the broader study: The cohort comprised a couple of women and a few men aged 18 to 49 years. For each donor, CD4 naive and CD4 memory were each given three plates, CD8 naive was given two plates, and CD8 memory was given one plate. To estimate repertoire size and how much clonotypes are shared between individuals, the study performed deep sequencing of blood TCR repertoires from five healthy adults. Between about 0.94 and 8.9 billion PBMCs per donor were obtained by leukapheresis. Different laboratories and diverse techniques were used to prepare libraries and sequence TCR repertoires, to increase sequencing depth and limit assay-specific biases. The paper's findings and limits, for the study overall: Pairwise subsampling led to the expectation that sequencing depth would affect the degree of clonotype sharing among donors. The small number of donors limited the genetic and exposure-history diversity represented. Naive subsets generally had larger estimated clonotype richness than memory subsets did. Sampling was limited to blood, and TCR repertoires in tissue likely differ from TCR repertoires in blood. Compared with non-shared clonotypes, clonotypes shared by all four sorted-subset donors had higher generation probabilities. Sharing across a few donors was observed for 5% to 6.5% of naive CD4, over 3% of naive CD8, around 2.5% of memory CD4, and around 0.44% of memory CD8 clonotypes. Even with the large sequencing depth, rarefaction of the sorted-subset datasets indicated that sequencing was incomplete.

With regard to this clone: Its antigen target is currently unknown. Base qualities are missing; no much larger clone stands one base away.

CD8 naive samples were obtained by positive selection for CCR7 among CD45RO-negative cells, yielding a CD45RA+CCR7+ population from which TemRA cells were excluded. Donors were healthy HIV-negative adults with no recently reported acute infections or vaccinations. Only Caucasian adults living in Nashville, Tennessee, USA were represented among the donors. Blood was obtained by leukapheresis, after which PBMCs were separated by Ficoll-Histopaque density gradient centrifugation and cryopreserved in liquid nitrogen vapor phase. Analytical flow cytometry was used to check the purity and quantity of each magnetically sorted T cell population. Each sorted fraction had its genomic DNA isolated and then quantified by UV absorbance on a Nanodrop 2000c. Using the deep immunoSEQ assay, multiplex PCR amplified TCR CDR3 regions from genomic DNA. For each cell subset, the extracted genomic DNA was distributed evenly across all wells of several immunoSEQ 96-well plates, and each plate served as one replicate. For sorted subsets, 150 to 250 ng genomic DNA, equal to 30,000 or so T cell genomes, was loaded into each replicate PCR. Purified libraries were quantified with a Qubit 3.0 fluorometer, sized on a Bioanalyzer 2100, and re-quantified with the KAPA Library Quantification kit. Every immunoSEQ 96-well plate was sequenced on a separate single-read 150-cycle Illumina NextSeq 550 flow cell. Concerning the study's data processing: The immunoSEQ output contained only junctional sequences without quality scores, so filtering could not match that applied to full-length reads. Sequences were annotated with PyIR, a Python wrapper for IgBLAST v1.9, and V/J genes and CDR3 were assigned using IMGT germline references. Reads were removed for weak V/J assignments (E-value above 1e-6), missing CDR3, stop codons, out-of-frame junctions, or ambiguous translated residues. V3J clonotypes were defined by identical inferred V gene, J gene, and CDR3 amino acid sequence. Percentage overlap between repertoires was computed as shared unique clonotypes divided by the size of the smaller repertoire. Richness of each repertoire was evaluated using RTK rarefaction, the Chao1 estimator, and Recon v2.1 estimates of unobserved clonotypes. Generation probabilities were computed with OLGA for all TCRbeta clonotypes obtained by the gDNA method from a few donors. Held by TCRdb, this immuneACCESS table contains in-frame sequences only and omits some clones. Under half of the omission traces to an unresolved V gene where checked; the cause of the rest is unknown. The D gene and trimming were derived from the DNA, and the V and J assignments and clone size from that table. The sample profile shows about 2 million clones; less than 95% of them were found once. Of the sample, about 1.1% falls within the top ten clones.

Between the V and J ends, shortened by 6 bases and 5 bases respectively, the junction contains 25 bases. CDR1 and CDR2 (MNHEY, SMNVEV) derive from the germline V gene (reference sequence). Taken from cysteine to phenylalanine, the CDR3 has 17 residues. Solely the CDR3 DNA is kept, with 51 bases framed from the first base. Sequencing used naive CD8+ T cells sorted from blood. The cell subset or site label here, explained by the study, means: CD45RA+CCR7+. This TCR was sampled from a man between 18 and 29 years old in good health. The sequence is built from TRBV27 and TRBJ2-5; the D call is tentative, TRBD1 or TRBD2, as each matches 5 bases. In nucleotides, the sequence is TGTGCCAGCAGCCCCATTACCCTATTGGGGGACGCGGAGACCCAGTACTTC. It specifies CASSPITLLGDAETQYF.